The rows below give T cell receptor beta chains drawn from one sample of a study of OX40 agonist ivuxolimab in advanced cancers. Some clones are missing from TCRdb's copy, which holds only in-frame ones; the method was immunoSEQ multiplex PCR. The table has roughly 90,000 clones, roughly 92% seen once. The specimen comprised CD4+ or CD8+ T cells sorted from blood, sampled in a trial of the OX40 agonist ivuxolimab. Receptors originate from an adult with an advanced solid tumor such as melanoma, head and neck, liver or kidney cancer. Each CDR3 is given with its conserved first and last residue. Each record gives: V gene, J gene, clone size, D gene, CDR3 protein, CDR3 DNA. The D gene is left open where the match is weak. Size is omitted from some rows. Given values are once, few, many or a class for expanded clones.

>TRBV2|TRBJ2-3|NA|NA
CASMGASGTDTQYF
TGTGCCAGCATGGGGGCTAGCGGCACAGATACGCAGTATTTT
>TRBV10-3|TRBJ1-1|NA|TRBD1
CAISESGQGFMNTEAFF
TGTGCCATCAGTGAGTCGGGACAGGGGTTTATGAACACTGAAGCTTTCTTT
>TRBV6-5|TRBJ1-6|few|NA
CASSYDPGNSPLHF
TGTGCCAGCAGTTACGATCCAGGGAATTCACCCCTCCACTTT
>TRBV19|TRBJ2-2|NA|NA
CASSLRPGELFF
TGTGCCAGTAGTCTTAGACCCGGGGAGCTGTTTTTT
>TRBV5-5|TRBJ2-3|NA|TRBD2
CASSHTGTSGGQPTDTQYF
TGTGCCAGCAGCCATACCGGGACTAGCGGGGGCCAGCCCACAGATACGCAGTATTTT
>TRBV7-6|TRBJ2-1|NA|NA
CASSTGSNEQFF
TGTGCCAGCAGCACAGGGTCCAATGAGCAGTTCTTC
>TRBV6-1|TRBJ2-1|NA|NA
CASRSPDEQFF
TGTGCCAGCAGGTCACCCGATGAGCAGTTCTTC
>TRBV19|TRBJ1-1|NA|NA
CASSIGTNTEAFF
TGTGCCAGTAGTATCGGCACGAACACTGAAGCTTTCTTT
>TRBV12-5|TRBJ1-5|NA|TRBD1
CASGLDEGQANQPQHF
TGTGCTAGTGGTTTGGATGAGGGACAGGCGAATCAGCCCCAGCATTTT
>TRBV7-9|TRBJ1-1|NA|TRBD1
CASSNWDRGDEAFF
TGTGCCAGCAGCAACTGGGACAGAGGGGATGAAGCTTTCTTT
>TRBV5-4|TRBJ1-5|NA|NA
CASSLEGGGQPQHF
TGTGCCAGCAGCTTGGAAGGGGGTGGACAGCCCCAGCATTTT
>TRBV6-6|TRBJ1-5|NA|NA
CASILQEGQPQHF
TGTGCCAGCATCCTCCAAGAGGGCCAGCCCCAGCATTTT
>TRBV4-1|TRBJ1-2|NA|NA
CASSFSRGGYTF
TGCGCCAGCAGCTTCAGCCGGGGAGGCTACACCTTC
>TRBV7-6|TRBJ2-2|NA|NA
CASSLPGPTNTGELFF
TGTGCCAGCAGCTTACCAGGGCCTACGAACACCGGGGAGCTGTTTTTT
>TRBV6-5|TRBJ2-5|NA|NA
CASSYQGWETQYF
TGTGCCAGCAGTTACCAGGGGTGGGAGACCCAGTACTTC
>TRBV4-1|TRBJ1-4|NA|NA
CASSLGQPFNEKLFF
TGCGCCAGCAGCCTCGGACAGCCTTTTAATGAAAAACTGTTTTTT
>TRBV6-5|TRBJ2-1|once|TRBD1
CASSYPGQGNYNEQFF
TGTGCCAGCAGTTACCCCGGACAGGGAAACTACAATGAGCAGTTCTTC
>TRBV25-1|TRBJ2-7|NA|TRBD1
CASSPQGHTGNYEQYF
TGTGCCAGCAGTCCACAGGGGCACACAGGAAACTACGAGCAGTACTTC
>TRBV5-1|TRBJ2-3|NA|TRBD2
CASSPKGAGSTDTQYF
TGCGCCAGCAGCCCTAAAGGAGCGGGGAGCACAGATACGCAGTATTTT
>TRBV2|TRBJ1-6|few|NA
CASRTGLNSPLHF
TGTGCCAGCAGGACAGGCTTAAATTCACCCCTCCACTTT
>TRBV7-3|TRBJ1-1|NA|NA
CASRANRLDTEAFF
TGTGCCAGCAGGGCAAACAGGTTGGACACTGAAGCTTTCTTT
>TRBV7-3|TRBJ2-1|NA|TRBD2
CASSLRTAGGGYNEQFF
TGTGCCAGCAGCTTACGGACAGCGGGAGGCGGTTACAATGAGCAGTTCTTC
>TRBV7-8|TRBJ2-7|NA|TRBD2
CASSPVAGPTYEQYF
TGTGCCAGCAGCCCGGTAGCGGGGCCGACCTACGAGCAGTACTTC
>TRBV27|TRBJ2-4|NA|NA
CASSGLAKNIQYF
TGTGCCAGCAGTGGACTAGCCAAAAACATTCAGTACTTC
>TRBV29-1|TRBJ2-7|NA|NA
CSVEAETAYEQYF
TGCAGCGTTGAAGCCGAAACGGCCTACGAGCAGTACTTC
>TRBV4-1|TRBJ1-1|NA|NA
CASSPGGEATEAFF
TGCGCCAGCAGCCCCGGAGGGGAGGCCACTGAAGCTTTCTTT
>TRBV27|TRBJ1-2|few|NA
CASSPGTLGGYTF
TGTGCCAGCAGTCCGGGGACCCTGGGGGGCTACACCTTC